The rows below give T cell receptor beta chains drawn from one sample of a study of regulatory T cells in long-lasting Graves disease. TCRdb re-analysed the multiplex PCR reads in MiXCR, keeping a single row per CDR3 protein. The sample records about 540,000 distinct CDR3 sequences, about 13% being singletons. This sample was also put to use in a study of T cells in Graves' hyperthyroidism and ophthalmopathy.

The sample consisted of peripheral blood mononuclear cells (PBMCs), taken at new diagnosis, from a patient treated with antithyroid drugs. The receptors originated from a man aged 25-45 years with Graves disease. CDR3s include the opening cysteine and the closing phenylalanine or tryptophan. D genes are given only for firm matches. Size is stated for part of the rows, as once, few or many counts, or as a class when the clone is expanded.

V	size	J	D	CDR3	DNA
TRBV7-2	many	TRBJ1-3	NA	CASRMGGVSGNTIYF	TGTGCCAGCAGAATGGGGGGGGTATCTGGAAACACCATATATTTT
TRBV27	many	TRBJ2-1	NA	CASREGTRSYNEQFF	TGTGCCAGCCGCGAGGGTACGCGATCCTACAATGAGCAGTTCTTC
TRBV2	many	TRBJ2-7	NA	CASRDLSAGYEQYF	TGTGCCAGCAGAGATTTGAGCGCGGGATACGAGCAGTACTTC
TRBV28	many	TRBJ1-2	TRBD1	CASRTGEGYGYTF	TGTGCCAGCAGGACAGGGGAGGGCTATGGCTACACCTTC
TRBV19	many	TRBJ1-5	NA	CASSIRDKGQPQHF	TGTGCCAGTAGTATCCGGGACAAAGGACAGCCCCAGCATTTT
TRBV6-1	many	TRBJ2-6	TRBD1	CASNPGQGVSGANVLTF	TGTGCCAGCAATCCGGGACAGGGAGTATCTGGGGCCAACGTCCTGACTTTC
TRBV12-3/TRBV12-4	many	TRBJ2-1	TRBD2	CASSLFGTSGQGGYNEQFF	TGTGCCAGCAGTTTATTTGGGACTAGCGGCCAGGGGGGCTACAATGAGCAGTTCTTC
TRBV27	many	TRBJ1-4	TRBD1	CATSDRVGEKLFF	TGTGCCACCTCGGACAGGGTCGGTGAAAAACTGTTTTTT
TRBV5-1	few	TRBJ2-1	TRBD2	CASSLIYRTSSYNGQFF	TGCGCCAGCAGCTTGATCTATCGGACTAGCTCCTACAATGGGCAGTTCTTC
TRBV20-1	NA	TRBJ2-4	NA	CSARLSGAAIQYF	TGCAGTGCTAGATTGTCTGGAGCGGCCATTCAGTACTTC
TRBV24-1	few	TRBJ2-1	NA	CATRLTKRNGSNEQFF	TGTGCCACCAGGTTGACTAAGAGGAATGGGTCCAATGAGCAGTTCTTC
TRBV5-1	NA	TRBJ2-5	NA	CASSWGGEETQYF	TGCGCCAGCAGCTGGGGAGGCGAAGAGACCCAGTACTTC
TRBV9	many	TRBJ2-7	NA	CASSVAGVEQYF	TGTGCCAGCAGCGTCGCGGGTGTCGAGCAGTACTTC
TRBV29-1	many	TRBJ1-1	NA	CSGTSRGRQAEAFF	TGCAGCGGTACCTCTCGAGGCAGGCAGGCTGAAGCTTTCTTT
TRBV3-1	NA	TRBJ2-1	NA	CASSPAPGTLNNEQFF	TGTGCCAGCAGCCCGGCCCCCGGGACCTTGAACAATGAGCAGTTCTTC
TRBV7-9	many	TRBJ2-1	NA	CASSLVLAGDEQFF	TGTGCCAGCAGCTTGGTACTGGCAGGGGATGAGCAGTTCTTC
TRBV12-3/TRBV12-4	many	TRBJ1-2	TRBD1	CASSTGQGGYGYTF	TGTGCCAGCAGCACGGGACAGGGCGGGTATGGCTACACCTTC
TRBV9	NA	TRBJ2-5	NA	CASSVVPDRYNQETQYF	TGTGCCAGCAGCGTAGTCCCGGACAGATATAACCAAGAGACCCAGTACTTC
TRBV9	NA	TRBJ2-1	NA	CASSVVSGTNEQFF	TGTGCCAGCAGCGTAGTGTCGGGGACCAATGAGCAGTTCTTC
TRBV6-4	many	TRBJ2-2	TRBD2	CASSDSTSGRFTGELFF	TGTGCCAGCAGTGACTCGACTAGCGGGAGGTTCACCGGGGAGCTGTTTTTT
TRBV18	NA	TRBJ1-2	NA	CASSTRGRFGSWSGYTF	TGTGCCAGCTCTACCAGGGGCAGGTTCGGGTCGTGGAGCGGCTACACCTTC
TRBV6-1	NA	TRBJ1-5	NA	CASSSRRGAGQPQHF	TGTGCCAGCAGCTCAAGGAGGGGGGCAGGGCAGCCCCAGCATTTT
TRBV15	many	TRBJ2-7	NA	CATSRGSGKSSYEQYF	TGTGCCACCAGCAGGGGTTCGGGAAAGAGCTCCTACGAGCAGTACTTC
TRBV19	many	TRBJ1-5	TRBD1	CASEPQGAGQPQHF	TGTGCCAGTGAACCCCAGGGGGCTGGGCAGCCCCAGCATTTT